One and the same sample provided the 11 T cell receptor beta chains below, sequenced in a study of T cells in Graves' hyperthyroidism and ophthalmopathy. TCR beta CDR3 regions were amplified from RNA. The primer set for the first-round RT-PCR of the TCR CDR3 was HTBI. MiXCR, run by TCRdb on the multiplex PCR reads, gives a single entry per CDR3 protein. This table has about 160,000 distinct CDR3 sequences, less than 10% appearing once. The sample taken for sequencing was blood. These TCRs come from a woman in her late teens or twenties with Graves' hyperthyroidism that later progressed to Graves' ophthalmopathy.

The chain has TRBV6-5 and TRBJ2-5; tentative D call: TRBD2 (5 bases). Germline V gives CDR1 MNHEY, CDR2 SVGAGI. The length of the CDR3 is 13 residues. V lost 0 bases to trimming and J lost 5 bases, with 7 bases between them. CDR3 DNA sequence: TGTGCCAGCAGTTACTCTTCGGGGGAGACCCAGTACTTC. This sequence encodes CASSYSSGETQYF.

V is TRBV19 and J is TRBJ2-1; 8 bases fit TRBD1. CDR1 and CDR2 (germline): LNHDA, SQIVND (reference sequence). CDR3 length: 20 residues. Trimming removed 3 bases from V and 3 bases from J; junction bases left unmatched: 19. The CDR3 spells CASSIGGPRTGRKGYNEQFF. CDR3 DNA: TGTGCCAGTAGTATTGGGGGACCGAGGACAGGGAGGAAGGGCTACAATGAGCAGTTCTTC.

A note on this clonotype: This may be a read error: a much more frequent sequence differs by one nucleotide. The gene calls are TRBV10-3 and TRBJ1-4, with a weak D call TRBD1 (5 bases). The germline V gene has CDR1 ENHRY and CDR2 SYGVKD. The CDR3 runs to 17 residues. The CDR3 sequence: CAISERGKTAANEKLSF. For the CDR3, the DNA is TGTGCCATCAGTGAACGAGGGAAGACAGCTGCTAATGAAAAACTGTCTTTT.

This clonotype was recorded at least ten times. The chain carries TRBV7-8 and TRBJ2-2; TRBD1 aligns across 9 bases. Germline V gene data show CDR1 as SGHVS and CDR2 as FQNEAQ. The CDR3 has 16 residues. The J segment lost 6 bases and the V segment lost 4 bases, leaving 9 bases of the junction unmatched. CDR3 protein: CASSSAGTGFPGELFF. The CDR3 bases are TGTGCCAGCAGCTCAGCCGGGACAGGGTTCCCCGGGGAGCTGTTTTTT.

The chain carries TRBV14 and TRBJ2-7; 8 bases are shared with TRBD1. V trimming: 4 bases; J trimming: 6 bases; junction bases outside the gene matches: 5. Germline assignment: CDR1 SGHDN and CDR2 FVKESK. The CDR3 sequence is 13 residues long. The CDR3 region has the DNA TGTGCCAGCAGCCGAGACAGGGGCTTCGAGCAGTACTTC. As protein: CASSRDRGFEQYF.

This clonotype has a handful of counts. This rearrangement joins TRBV4-2 to TRBJ2-2; no reliable D call. The length of the CDR3 is 16 residues. Germline CDR1 LGHNA, CDR2 YNFKEQ. With 0 bases removed from V and 0 bases from J, the gap between germline ends came to 8 bases. In nucleotides, the CDR3 is TGTGCCAGCAGCCAAGACCCGCGGCCGAACACCGGGGAGCTGTTTTTT. Translation: CASSQDPRPNTGELFF.

In this sample, this clonotype turned up many times. The chain couples TRBV2 to TRBJ1-5; no definite D call. This CDR3 has 13 residues. CDR1 and CDR2 (germline): SNHLY, FYNNEI. V was pared by 8 bases and J by 5 bases, with 13 bases between. CDR3 bases: TGTGCCAGCCGTCCCCCGGGGTATCAGCCCCAGCATTTT. Its translation is CASRPPGYQPQHF.

This clonotype has a count of ten or more. This chain links TRBV7-9 with TRBJ2-1; 7 bases agree with TRBD1. Germline V gene lookup returns CDR1 SEHNR and CDR2 FQNEAQ (reference sequence). CDR3 length equals 16 residues. V gave up 3 bases and J gave up 1 base; unmatched junction bases: 6. The chain's CDR3 is CASSFSGGPSYNEQFF. CDR3 DNA sequence: TGTGCCAGCAGCTTTTCAGGGGGACCTTCCTACAATGAGCAGTTCTTC.

This clonotype was detected many times. The chain links TRBV2 to TRBJ1-2; 9 bases are a match to TRBD1. In germline, CDR1 is SNHLY, CDR2 FYNNEI. The CDR3 sequence is 14 residues long. The V gene end was trimmed by 5 bases and the J gene end by 8 bases; junction bases not matched to a gene: 9. CDR3 amino acids: CASSTDRGIEGYTF. The CDR3 region has the DNA TGTGCCAGCAGTACTGACAGGGGGATAGAGGGCTACACCTTC.

There are many counts of this clonotype. The chain carries TRBV27 and TRBJ2-1; D possibly corresponds to TRBD2 (6 bases). Germline CDR1 reads MNHEY; CDR2 reads SMNVEV (reference sequence). The CDR3 is 16 residues long. The V end was cut by 0 bases, the J end by 6 bases, with 15 bases between. The CDR3 nucleotides read TGTGCCAGCAGTTTATCAGCGGGCAATTGGGTCAATGAGCAGTTCTTC. Encoded protein: CASSLSAGNWVNEQFF.

As for this clonotype: A much larger clone differs from this one at a single base, so this may be a read error. The gene calls are TRBV24-1 and TRBJ1-1, with D tentatively TRBD1 (5 bases). The V end was cut by 3 bases, the J end by 7 bases, with 11 bases between. The germline V gene encodes CDR1 KGHDR and CDR2 SFDVKD. This CDR3 spans 13 amino acids. CDR3: CATSDPGYIEAFF. CDR3 nucleotide sequence: TGTGCCACCAGTGATCCAGGGTACATTGAAGCTTTCTTT.